This paragraph covers one T cell receptor (beta chain) sequence. Per the authors' pipeline: Researchers report that nucleated cell counts were estimated from reference gene primer amplification. Assay: immunoSEQ multiplex PCR; the TCRdb copy retains only in-frame clones and omits some. That table is the source of V, J and clone size, and D and trimming were worked out from the DNA. The sample yields 200,000 to 250,000 clones, 84% seen once. Deletions cut 5 bases from V and 0 bases from J, with 13 bases between. Germline CDR1 and CDR2: SGHTA and FQGNSA. This CDR3 has 16 residues. These data are taken from a study of blood T cell repertoires in COVID-19. Across the study: Some COVID-19 samples were acute and others convalescent; all came from the United States, Italy and Spain.

The sequenced sample consisted of peripheral blood. This receptor was taken from a man in his fifties with active or convalescent COVID-19. This chain connects TRBV7-2 to TRBJ2-2, with D possibly TRBD1 on 6 matching bases. Here the CDR3 reads CASSVLGAANTGELFF. For the CDR3, the DNA is TGTGCCAGCAGCGTTTTGGGGGCCGCGAACACCGGGGAGCTGTTTTTT.